One and the same sample provided the 23 T cell receptor beta chains below, sequenced in a study of cytomegalovirus exposure and HLA in healthy donors. The PCR employed 60 Vbeta primers together with 13 Jbeta primers. The protocol was immunoSEQ multiplex PCR, while the TCRdb copy is restricted to in-frame clones and leaves out a portion. The sample has about 92,000 clones, 77% seen once. Sequencing input: PBMCs. These receptors were obtained from a man aged 50 to 59 in good health and CMV-seropositive.

This chain links TRBV4-3 with TRBJ1-4, with 7 bases fitting TRBD1. The CDR3 consists of 15 residues. Germline lookup yields CDR1 LGHNA and CDR2 YSLEER. V trimming: 3 bases; J trimming: 8 bases; junction bases outside the gene matches: 9. CDR3 amino acids: CASSHGDRAEEKLFF. The CDR3 DNA reads TGCGCCAGCAGCCATGGGGACAGAGCAGAGGAAAAACTGTTTTTT.

This chain links TRBV6-1 with TRBJ2-4; no firm D call. Trimming stripped 8 bases from V and 8 bases from J, with 16 bases between. The CDR3 runs to 13 residues. Germline loops: CDR1 MNHNS, CDR2 SASEGT. CDR3 sequence (DNA): TGTGCCAGCGCTGAACTGCCGCGTGACATTCAGTACTTC. This gives the protein CASAELPRDIQYF.

The V gene is TRBV19, the J gene TRBJ2-7; 8 nucleotides line up with TRBD1. Germline V gene lookup returns CDR1 LNHDA and CDR2 SQIVND (reference sequence). V gave up 7 bases and J gave up 0 bases; unmatched junction bases: 8. The CDR3 has 15 residues. DNA for the CDR3: TGTGCCAGTACCCTAACAGGGGGTCCCTCCTACGAGCAGTACTTC. It is translated as CASTLTGGPSYEQYF.

This sequence joins TRBV5-1 and TRBJ1-4; 7 positions match TRBD1. This CDR3 has 14 residues. Trimming cost V 1 base and J 8 bases; bases outside gene matches: 5. Germline lookup yields CDR1 SGHRS and CDR2 YFSETQ. CDR3 sequence reads: CASSLSTGREKLFF. The CDR3 nucleotides read TGCGCCAGCAGCTTGTCGACAGGGAGGGAAAAACTGTTTTTT. Complete variable domain (other parts from reference TRBV5-1 and TRBJ1-4): KAGVTQTPRYLIKTRGQQVTLSCSPISGHRSVSWYQQTPGQGLQFLFEYFSETQRNKGNFPGRFSGRQFSNSRSEMNVSTLELGDSALYLCASSLSTGREKLFFGSGTQLSVL.

This chain joins TRBV6-1 and TRBJ1-5; weak D call: TRBD1 (5 bases). The germline V and J ends were trimmed by 2 bases and 3 bases, with 20 bases remaining between them. The CDR3 has 18 residues. Looked up from germline, CDR1 is MNHNS and CDR2 is SASEGT. This CDR3 is CASSEPRGGWRDNQPQHF. The CDR3 bases are TGTGCCAGCAGTGAACCCCGCGGGGGGTGGAGGGACAATCAGCCCCAGCATTTT.

V is TRBV6-6 and J is TRBJ1-5; D is unclear. Germline V gene data show CDR1 as MNHNY and CDR2 as SVGAGI (reference sequence). Trimming pared 8 bases from V and 0 bases from J, leaving 5 bases between. CDR3 length: 12 amino acids. This CDR3 is CASLYSNQPQHF. In DNA form, the CDR3 reads TGTGCCAGCCTTTATAGCAATCAGCCCCAGCATTTT.

The V and J genes are TRBV15 and TRBJ2-7; possibly TRBD1 for D (6 bases). The ends were cut back, 0 bases at V and 6 bases at J, with 12 bases in the middle. Germline loops: CDR1 LNHNV, CDR2 YYDKDF (reference sequence). This CDR3 contains 14 residues. The CDR3 DNA is TGTGCCACCAGCAGAGATGGGACACCTCTCGAGCAGTACTTC. Encoded protein: CATSRDGTPLEQYF.

CDR3 amino acids: CASSTQGLSSYNEQFF. CDR3 nucleotide sequence: TGTGCCAGCAGCACCCAGGGCCTAAGCTCCTACAATGAGCAGTTCTTC. The chain carries TRBV7-2 and TRBJ2-1; possibly TRBD1 for D (5 bases). The germline gives CDR1 SGHTA, CDR2 FQGNSA. V lost 5 bases and J 0 bases, leaving 14 bases between the germline ends. The CDR3 spans 16 residues.

The V call is TRBV6-1, the J call TRBJ1-2; TRBD1 aligns across 7 bases. The CDR3 is 15 amino acids. Germline V gene data show CDR1 as MNHNS and CDR2 as SASEGT. Losses at the gene ends were 3 bases for V and 8 bases for J; bases not matched to a gene: 12. CDR3 loop: CASSDGDSALGGYTF. CDR3 in DNA: TGTGCCAGCAGTGACGGGGACAGCGCCTTAGGGGGCTACACCTTC.

V usage is TRBV27 and J usage is TRBJ2-7; D remains ambiguous. V was pared by 2 bases and J by 2 bases, with 13 bases between. This CDR3 has 15 amino acids. The germline V gene has CDR1 MNHEY and CDR2 SMNVEV (reference sequence). The CDR3 bases are TGTGCCAGCAGTTTACGATTTGATGGGCCCTACGAGCAGTACTTC. It is translated as CASSLRFDGPYEQYF.

This chain links TRBV28 with TRBJ2-7, with 8 nucleotides matching TRBD1. This CDR3 is built from 13 residues. Germline values: CDR1 MDHEN, CDR2 SYDVKM. With 1 base clipped from V and 12 bases from J, the junction kept 8 bases outside the gene matches. The CDR3 protein is CASSLLGQGSRYF. CDR3 sequence (DNA): TGTGCCAGCAGTTTATTAGGACAGGGTTCACGGTACTTC.

This chain uses TRBV7-9 with TRBJ2-7; D gene unclear. Trimming stripped 0 bases from V and 0 bases from J, with 6 bases between. Germline loops: CDR1 SEHNR, CDR2 FQNEAQ (reference sequence). The CDR3 totals 14 residues. CDR3 nucleotide sequence: TGTGCCAGCAGCTTAGCGGCCAGCTCCTACGAGCAGTACTTC. Translated, it gives CASSLAASSYEQYF.

This clone was observed a handful of times. The chain has TRBV5-1 and TRBJ2-7; 10 nucleotides agree with TRBD1. Germline V gene data show CDR1 as SGHRS and CDR2 as YFSETQ. This CDR3 spans 14 amino acids. The J segment lost 3 bases and the V segment lost 7 bases, leaving 7 bases of the junction unmatched. The CDR3 coding sequence is TGCGCCAGCGCCAACGGACAGGGGGACTACGAGCAGTACTTC. Its translation: CASANGQGDYEQYF.

The V call is TRBV7-9, the J call TRBJ2-2, with 10 bases fitting TRBD1. The V gene end was trimmed by 5 bases and the J gene end by 5 bases; junction bases not matched to a gene: 5. In germline, CDR1 is SEHNR, CDR2 FQNEAQ (reference sequence). The CDR3 covers 15 residues. The CDR3 nucleotides are TGTGCCAGCAGCAAACGGACAGGGGGAACCGGGGAGCTGTTTTTT. Protein: CASSKRTGGTGELFF.

The CDR3 spells CASSINSLAGELFF. In nucleotides, the CDR3 is TGTGCCAGTAGTATCAACTCTCTGGCCGGGGAGCTGTTTTTT. The chain recombines TRBV19 with TRBJ2-2; D ambiguous. CDR3 length: 14 amino acids. The germline CDR1 and CDR2 sequences are LNHDA and SQIVND (reference sequence). The ends were cut back, 3 bases at V and 6 bases at J, with 11 bases in the middle.

CDR3 coding DNA: TGTGCCAGCAGGGAGAAGATCACCGGGGAGCTGTTTTTT. Amino acid sequence: CASREKITGELFF. The V and J genes are TRBV6-6 and TRBJ2-2, with D hard to call. Germline-derived CDR1 and CDR2 are MNHNY and SVGAGI (reference sequence). The CDR3 has 13 residues. Between the trimmed V and J ends, which lost 6 bases and 4 bases, there was a span of 9 bases.

V and J are TRBV28 and TRBJ1-3; 9 nucleotides agree with TRBD1. The CDR3 is 14 amino acids. Trimming at V came to 9 bases and at J to 4 bases, leaving 7 bases not matched to a gene. The germline V gene encodes CDR1 MDHEN and CDR2 SYDVKM. CDR3 region: CASTTGGPGNTIYF. In DNA, the CDR3 is TGTGCCAGTACAACAGGGGGCCCAGGAAACACCATATATTTT.

The CDR3 region has the DNA TGCGCCAGCAGCTTGGGGGGACTAGCGGGGACAGATACGCAGTATTTT. It translates to CASSLGGLAGTDTQYF. The chain links TRBV5-1 to TRBJ2-3; 13 bases map to TRBD2. This CDR3 contains 16 residues. Trimming at V came to 0 bases and at J to 3 bases, leaving 1 base not matched to a gene. The germline gives CDR1 SGHRS, CDR2 YFSETQ.

DNA of the CDR3: TGCAGTGCCAGTAACTATGGCTACACCTTC. Protein: CSASNYGYTF. The rearrangement joins TRBV20-1 to TRBJ1-2; no firm D call. The CDR3 is 10 amino acids. Germline CDR1 is DFQATT and CDR2 is SNEGSKA (reference sequence). Trimming pared 6 bases from V and 1 base from J, leaving 3 bases between.

The chain combines TRBV7-9 with TRBJ2-5, with TRBD1 matching over 8 bases. The CDR3 runs to 14 residues. CDR1 is SEHNR, CDR2 FQNEAQ, per germline (reference sequence). Trimming cost V 3 bases and J 5 bases; bases outside gene matches: 5. CDR3 sequence: CASSLTGAVETQYF. CDR3 sequence (DNA): TGTGCCAGCAGCTTGACAGGGGCAGTGGAGACCCAGTACTTC.

The V and J genes are TRBV5-1 and TRBJ2-7; 7 nucleotides match TRBD1. This CDR3 comprises 14 residues. Germline loops: CDR1 SGHRS, CDR2 YFSETQ. The V segment lost 1 base and the J segment 2 bases; nucleotides outside the gene matches: 3. This chain's CDR3 is CASSLTGAPYEQYF. In DNA form, the CDR3 reads TGCGCCAGCAGCTTGACAGGGGCGCCCTACGAGCAGTACTTC.

The chain carries TRBV5-4 and TRBJ2-1; D is undetermined. Trimming took 6 bases from V and 7 from J, leaving 14 bases between them. CDR1 is SGHNT and CDR2 is YYREEE in the germline V gene (reference sequence). The CDR3 runs 13 residues. The CDR3 DNA follows: TGTGCCAGCACTCTACCTATGCGGAATGAGCAGTTCTTC. This sequence encodes CASTLPMRNEQFF.

J is TRBJ1-2 and V is TRBV2; a weak D match, TRBD1 (5 bases). The germline gives CDR1 SNHLY, CDR2 FYNNEI. This CDR3 contains 15 residues. The V gene lost 2 bases and the J gene lost 2 bases, with 12 bases spanning the gap. CDR3 region: CASSEKGQGNYGYTF. The CDR3 DNA reads as TGTGCCAGCAGTGAAAAGGGGCAGGGCAACTATGGCTACACCTTC. Full variable domain (outside the CDR3, taken from reference TRBV2 and TRBJ1-2): EPEVTQTPSHQVTQMGQEVILRCVPISNHLYFYWYRQILGQKVEFLVSFYNNEISEKSEIFDDQFSVERPDGSNFTLKIRSTKLEDSAMYFCASSEKGQGNYGYTFGSGTRLTVV.